This note documents a single T cell receptor beta chain sequence. Its target is unknown. V lost 6 bases to trimming and J lost 3 bases; unmatched junction nucleotides: 5. There are 13 residues in the CDR3. Germline loops: CDR1 MNHEY, CDR2 SMNVEV (reference sequence). This specimen comes from a study of T cell responses to AZD1222 COVID-19 vaccine. TCRdb keeps only in-frame clones here, not all; method: immunoSEQ multiplex PCR. The table has about 85,000 clones, roughly 88% seen once. Findings and caveats of the study: Reportedly, nearly half of unique spike TCRs recognized epitopes outside B.1.351/B.1.1.7 mutations.

The chain uses TRBV27 and TRBJ2-7; 7 nucleotides match TRBD1. The source material was peripheral blood, sampled on day 0 of AZD1222 vaccination. This clonotype was obtained from an adult in good health. In DNA form, the CDR3 reads TGTGCCAGCAGGCCAGGGGGTGGCTACGAGCAGTACTTC. Translation: CASRPGGGYEQYF.